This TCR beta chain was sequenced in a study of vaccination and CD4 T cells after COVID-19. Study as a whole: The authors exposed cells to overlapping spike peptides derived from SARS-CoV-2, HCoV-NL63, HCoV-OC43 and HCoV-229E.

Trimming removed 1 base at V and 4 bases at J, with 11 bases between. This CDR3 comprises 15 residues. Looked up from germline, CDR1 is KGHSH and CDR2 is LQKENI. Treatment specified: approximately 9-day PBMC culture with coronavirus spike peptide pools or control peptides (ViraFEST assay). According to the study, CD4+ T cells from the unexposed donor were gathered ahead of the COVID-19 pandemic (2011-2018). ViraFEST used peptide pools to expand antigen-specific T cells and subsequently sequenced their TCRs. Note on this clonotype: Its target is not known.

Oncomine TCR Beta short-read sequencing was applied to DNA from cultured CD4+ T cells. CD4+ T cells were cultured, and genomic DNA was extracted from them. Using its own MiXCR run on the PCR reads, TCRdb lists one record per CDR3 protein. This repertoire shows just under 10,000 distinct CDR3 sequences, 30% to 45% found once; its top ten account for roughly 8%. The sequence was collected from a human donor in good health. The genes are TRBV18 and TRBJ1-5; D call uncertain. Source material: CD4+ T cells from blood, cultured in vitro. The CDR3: CASSPRGDTNQPQHF. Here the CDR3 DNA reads TGTGCCAGCTCACCACGGGGTGACACAAATCAGCCCCAGCATTTT.